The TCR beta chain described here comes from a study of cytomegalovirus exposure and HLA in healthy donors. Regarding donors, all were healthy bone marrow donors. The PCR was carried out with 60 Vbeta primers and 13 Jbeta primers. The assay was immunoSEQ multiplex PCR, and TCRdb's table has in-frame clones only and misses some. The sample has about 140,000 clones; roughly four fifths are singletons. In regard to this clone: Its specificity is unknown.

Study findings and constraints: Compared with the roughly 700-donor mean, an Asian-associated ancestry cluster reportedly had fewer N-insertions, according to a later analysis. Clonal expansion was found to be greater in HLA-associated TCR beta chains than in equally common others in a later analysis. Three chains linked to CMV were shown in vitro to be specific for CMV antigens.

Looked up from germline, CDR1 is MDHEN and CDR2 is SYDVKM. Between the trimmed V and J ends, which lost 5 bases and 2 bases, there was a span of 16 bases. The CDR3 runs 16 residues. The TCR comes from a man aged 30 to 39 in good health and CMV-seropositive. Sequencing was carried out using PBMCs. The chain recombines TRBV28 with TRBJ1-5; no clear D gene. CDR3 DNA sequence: TGTGCCAGCAGTCAAGGTCAGCGTTTTGGCAATCAGCCCCAGCATTTT. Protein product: CASSQGQRFGNQPQHF.